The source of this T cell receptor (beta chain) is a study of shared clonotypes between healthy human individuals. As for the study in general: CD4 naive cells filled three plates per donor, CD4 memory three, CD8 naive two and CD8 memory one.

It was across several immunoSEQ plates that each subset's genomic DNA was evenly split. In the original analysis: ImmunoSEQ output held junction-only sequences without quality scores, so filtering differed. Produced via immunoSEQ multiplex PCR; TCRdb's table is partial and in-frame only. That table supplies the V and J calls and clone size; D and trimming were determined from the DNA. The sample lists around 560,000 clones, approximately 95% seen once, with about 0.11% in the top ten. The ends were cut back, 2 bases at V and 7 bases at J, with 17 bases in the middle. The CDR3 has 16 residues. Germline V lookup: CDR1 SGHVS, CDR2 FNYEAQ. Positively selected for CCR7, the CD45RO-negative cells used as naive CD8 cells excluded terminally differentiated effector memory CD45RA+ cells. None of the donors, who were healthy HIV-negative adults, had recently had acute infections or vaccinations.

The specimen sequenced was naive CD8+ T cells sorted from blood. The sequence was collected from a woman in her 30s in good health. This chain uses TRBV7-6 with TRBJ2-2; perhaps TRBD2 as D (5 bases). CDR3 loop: CASSLYIEGGVGELFF. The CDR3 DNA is TGTGCCAGCAGCTTATACATCGAGGGTGGGGTCGGGGAGCTGTTTTTT.